One sample yielded the 27 T cell receptor beta chains listed below, sequenced in a study of blood T cell repertoires in COVID-19. Sequencing used immunoSEQ multiplex PCR; TCRdb keeps in-frame clones, though not all of them. This sample has approximately 140,000 clones, with more than 80% found just once. Sequencing used peripheral blood. The receptors were gathered from a human donor in a cohort sampled during active COVID-19.

The chain has TRBV6-1 and TRBJ2-7, with a weak D call TRBD2 (6 bases). Germline lookup yields CDR1 MNHNS and CDR2 SASEGT. V was pared by 0 bases and J by 7 bases, with 7 bases between. There are 12 residues in the CDR3. CDR3 protein: CASSEAGREQYF. DNA for the CDR3: TGTGCCAGCAGTGAAGCGGGGAGGGAGCAGTACTTC.

The rearrangement joins TRBV28 to TRBJ1-3; D is perhaps TRBD1 (5 bases). CDR1 MDHEN and CDR2 SYDVKM come from the germline V gene. V was cut by 3 bases and J by 0 bases, with 12 bases left in between. The CDR3 extends over 16 amino acids. Here the CDR3 DNA reads TGTGCCAGCAGTTTCAGGGTAAAAAGCTCTGGAAACACCATATATTTT. This gives the protein CASSFRVKSSGNTIYF.

This rearrangement joins TRBV10-2 to TRBJ2-2; 11 bases are a match to TRBD2. Germline values: CDR1 WSHSY, CDR2 SAAADI. J was trimmed by 1 base and V by 2 bases; bases with no gene match: 3. This CDR3 region has 17 residues. The CDR3 sequence: CASSEPSGGLNTGELFF. CDR3 in DNA: TGCGCCAGCAGTGAGCCTAGCGGGGGGCTGAACACCGGGGAGCTGTTTTTT.

V gene TRBV4-3 combines with J gene TRBJ2-2; 9 positions agree with TRBD1. Germline assignment: CDR1 LGHNA and CDR2 YSLEER. J was trimmed by 4 bases and V by 1 base; bases with no gene match: 13. This CDR3 is 19 amino acids long. CDR3 DNA sequence: TGCGCCAGCAGCCAAGCGGCCTTACAGGGGGCGGGGGCCACCGGGGAGCTGTTTTTT. This gives the protein CASSQAALQGAGATGELFF.

The chain has TRBV5-6 and TRBJ2-5; possible D gene TRBD2, 7 bases. Trimming took off 1 base at V and 4 bases at J, with 17 bases between the two ends. CDR3 size: 16 residues. Per the germline V gene, CDR1 is SGHDT and CDR2 is YYEEEE. The CDR3 reads CASSLPGEGVRETQYF. The CDR3 nucleotides are TGTGCCAGCAGCTTGCCAGGGGAGGGAGTTCGAGAGACCCAGTACTTC.

V and J are TRBV27 and TRBJ1-2; D ambiguous. The germline V and J ends were trimmed by 6 bases and 3 bases, with 14 bases remaining between them. Germline CDR1 and CDR2: MNHEY and SMNVEV (reference sequence). The CDR3 extends over 14 amino acids. CDR3 sequence: CASSPIRRDYGYTF. The DNA of the CDR3 is TGTGCCAGCAGCCCTATCAGGCGGGACTATGGCTACACCTTC.

V and J are TRBV4-1 and TRBJ2-7; D possibly corresponds to TRBD1 (6 bases). Germline CDR1 is MGHRA and CDR2 is YSYEKL. V lost 4 bases to trimming and J lost 0 bases, with 13 bases between them. The CDR3 has 15 residues. The CDR3 protein is CASSRSGHNSYEQYF. The CDR3 DNA is TGCGCCAGCAGCCGTTCGGGACACAACTCCTACGAGCAGTACTTC.

The chain recombines TRBV28 with TRBJ2-4, with D possibly being TRBD1 (5 bases). Germline CDR1 is MDHEN and CDR2 is SYDVKM. This CDR3 is built from 16 residues. The germline V and J ends were trimmed by 6 bases and 1 base, with 16 bases remaining between them. CDR3 coding DNA: TGTGCCAGCAGGGAGAGAGACCGACAGGCCAAAAACATTCAGTACTTC. Protein: CASRERDRQAKNIQYF.

The chain recombines TRBV7-2 with TRBJ1-5; 7 nucleotides line up with TRBD1. This CDR3 is 13 amino acids long. The germline CDR1 and CDR2 sequences are SGHTA and FQGNSA. V shed 5 bases and J 5 bases; nucleotides not matched to a gene: 3. The CDR3 DNA reads TGTGCCAGCAGCGCCGACAGGGATCAGCCCCAGCATTTT. Encoded protein: CASSADRDQPQHF. Full variable domain (remainder filled in from reference TRBV7-2 and TRBJ1-5): GAGVSQSPSNKVTEKGKDVELRCDPISGHTALYWYRQSLGQGLEFLIYFQGNSAPDKSGLPSDRFSAERTGGSVSTLTIQRTQQEDSAVYLCASSADRDQPQHFGDGTRLSIL.

The V gene is TRBV7-2, the J gene TRBJ2-1; TRBD2 matches at 8 bases. V dropped 1 base and J dropped 6; count of bases not matched to a gene: 5. This CDR3 is built from 15 residues. The V gene's germline CDR1 is SGHTA and CDR2 FQGNSA. The CDR3 region is CASSLVGGVTNEQFF. In DNA form, the CDR3 reads TGTGCCAGCAGCTTAGTCGGGGGGGTTACCAATGAGCAGTTCTTC.

The chain has TRBV18 and TRBJ2-3; 8 bases map to TRBD1. The CDR3 covers 14 residues. J gave up 2 bases and V 3 bases, and 1 base lay outside the gene matches. Germline CDR1 is KGHSH and CDR2 is LQKENI. The CDR3 region has the DNA TGTGCCAGCTCACCGGGACAGGACACAGATACGCAGTATTTT. Protein sequence: CASSPGQDTDTQYF.

The V call is TRBV27, the J call TRBJ2-2, with D unresolved. Germline CDR1 MNHEY, CDR2 SMNVEV (reference sequence). The CDR3 extends over 13 amino acids. Trimming took 0 bases from V and 6 from J, leaving 5 bases between them. As DNA, the CDR3 is TGTGCCAGCAGTTTATCTGCGGCCGGGGAGCTGTTTTTT. It is translated as CASSLSAAGELFF.

The chain employs TRBV6-4 and TRBJ2-2, with 7 bases fitting TRBD1. The V and J ends lost 6 bases and 0 bases, in that order; junction bases with no gene match: 1. The CDR3 totals 14 residues. The V gene's germline CDR1 is MRHNA and CDR2 SNTAGT. The CDR3 nucleotides are TGTGCCAGCAGGGGACAGTCGAACACCGGGGAGCTGTTTTTT. It encodes CASRGQSNTGELFF.

The J gene is TRBJ1-2, the V gene TRBV28; TRBD1 might be the D (5 bases). The germline V gene has CDR1 MDHEN and CDR2 SYDVKM. There are 12 residues in the CDR3. V lost 5 bases and J lost 4, with 8 bases in between. CDR3 sequence: CASSPRVYGYTF. The CDR3, as DNA: TGTGCCAGCAGTCCCAGGGTCTATGGCTACACCTTC.

The J gene is TRBJ1-2, the V gene TRBV28, with 8 bases lining up with TRBD1. Per the germline V gene, CDR1 is MDHEN and CDR2 is SYDVKM. CDR3 length equals 16 residues. The J segment lost 4 bases and the V segment lost 2 bases, leaving 9 bases of the junction unmatched. Here the CDR3 reads CASSLHGQGLSYGYTF. CDR3 coding DNA: TGTGCCAGCAGTTTACACGGACAGGGTCTCAGCTATGGCTACACCTTC.

The rearrangement uses TRBV7-2 and TRBJ1-4; D might be TRBD1 (5 bases). The CDR3 is 13 amino acids. CDR1 and CDR2 (germline): SGHTA, FQGNSA. Trimming removed 6 bases from V and 4 bases from J, with 9 bases in between. CDR3 loop: CASRAGFNEKLFF. The DNA of the CDR3 is TGTGCCAGCAGAGCAGGGTTTAATGAAAAACTGTTTTTT.

A few counts support this clone. This chain links TRBV19 with TRBJ2-2, with D maybe TRBD1 (6 bases). Per germline, CDR1 LNHDA and CDR2 SQIVND (reference sequence). The V and J ends lost 5 bases and 0 bases respectively, with 13 bases between them. The CDR3 is made up of 16 amino acids. The CDR3 sequence is CASSYLGAANTGELFF. The CDR3 coding sequence is TGTGCCAGTAGTTATTTGGGGGCCGCGAACACCGGGGAGCTGTTTTTT.

This sequence joins TRBV7-3 and TRBJ2-1; 7 bases are a match to TRBD2. V lost 5 bases to trimming and J lost 4 bases; unmatched junction nucleotides: 5. Germline V gives CDR1 SGHTA, CDR2 FQGTGA. The length of the CDR3 is 14 residues. CDR3 region: CASSPGLDYNEQFF. The CDR3 region has the DNA TGTGCCAGCAGCCCCGGACTAGATTACAATGAGCAGTTCTTC.

The V gene is TRBV5-6, the J gene TRBJ2-5; 8 bases align to TRBD2. The CDR3 sequence is 15 residues long. The J segment lost 5 bases and the V segment lost 0 bases, leaving 6 bases of the junction unmatched. The germline V gene encodes CDR1 SGHDT and CDR2 YYEEEE. The CDR3 protein is CASSLGGGPLETQYF. The CDR3 nucleotides read TGTGCCAGCAGCTTGGGCGGGGGGCCTTTGGAGACCCAGTACTTC.

The DNA of the CDR3 is TGTGCCAGCAGACCCGACAGGGTCAACTATGGCTACACCTTC. Translated: CASRPDRVNYGYTF. The chain uses TRBV5-4 and TRBJ1-2; TRBD1 agrees at 7 bases. J was trimmed by 2 bases and V by 5 bases; bases with no gene match: 6. The CDR3 has 14 amino acids. CDR1 is SGHNT and CDR2 is YYREEE in the germline V gene (reference sequence).

The chain links TRBV19 to TRBJ1-4; the match to TRBD1 covers 7 bases. This CDR3 comprises 14 residues. Germline V gene sequence: CDR1 LNHDA, CDR2 SQIVND (reference sequence). J was trimmed by 6 bases and V by 6 bases; bases with no gene match: 7. The CDR3, as DNA: TGTGCCAGTAGCATACAAGGGGGCGATGAAAAACTGTTTTTT. Its translation is CASSIQGGDEKLFF.

The V gene is TRBV14, the J gene TRBJ2-7; D unclear. This CDR3 has 14 amino acids. Germline CDR1 SGHDN, CDR2 FVKESK. Deletions cut 4 bases from V and 6 bases from J, with 16 bases between. This CDR3 reads CASSRNGFSPEQYF. CDR3 DNA sequence: TGTGCCAGCAGCCGAAACGGTTTCTCTCCCGAGCAGTACTTC.

This chain connects TRBV5-4 to TRBJ2-3; perhaps TRBD1 as D (6 bases). Germline V gene sequence: CDR1 SGHNT, CDR2 YYREEE (reference sequence). V was shortened by 2 bases and J by 0 bases, with 10 bases between the two germline ends. The CDR3 consists of 15 residues. CDR3 loop: CASSLGDKSTDTQYF. The CDR3 region has the DNA TGTGCCAGCAGCTTAGGGGACAAGAGCACAGATACGCAGTATTTT.

The chain recombines TRBV4-1 with TRBJ1-2, with no clear D. This CDR3 is built from 12 residues. From germline, CDR1 is MGHRA and CDR2 YSYEKL. V was clipped by 5 bases and J by 8 bases, with 12 bases between them. The chain's CDR3 is CASSLEIGGYTF. CDR3 DNA sequence: TGCGCCAGCAGCTTAGAGATCGGGGGCTACACCTTC.

The rearrangement links TRBV6-5 to TRBJ2-7, with TRBD2 as a possible D gene (7 bases). CDR3 size: 15 residues. Deletions cut 7 bases from V and 5 bases from J, with 21 bases between. Germline CDR1 is MNHEY and CDR2 is SVGAGI. In DNA form, the CDR3 reads TGTGCCAGCACCGAGGGGAGGGGGAGGAACGACGAGCAGTACTTC. The encoded protein is CASTEGRGRNDEQYF.

A remark on this clone: The same CDR3 arises from other DNA sequences in this sample as well. The chain couples TRBV28 to TRBJ2-7, with 12 bases aligning to TRBD2. CDR3 size: 15 residues. Germline V gene data show CDR1 as MDHEN and CDR2 as SYDVKM. J was trimmed by 0 bases and V by 5 bases; bases with no gene match: 2. CDR3 protein: CASSPSGGGSYEQYF. CDR3 in DNA: TGTGCCAGCAGTCCTAGCGGGGGGGGCTCCTACGAGCAGTACTTC.

The sample holds one count of this clone. J is TRBJ2-1 and V is TRBV12-3 or TRBV12-4; the D is unclear. The CDR3 spans 12 residues. V dropped 9 bases and J dropped 6 bases, with 12 bases sitting between them. CDR3 sequence: CASRSGRNEQFF. The CDR3 nucleotides read TGTGCCAGTCGATCTGGGCGCAATGAGCAGTTCTTC.